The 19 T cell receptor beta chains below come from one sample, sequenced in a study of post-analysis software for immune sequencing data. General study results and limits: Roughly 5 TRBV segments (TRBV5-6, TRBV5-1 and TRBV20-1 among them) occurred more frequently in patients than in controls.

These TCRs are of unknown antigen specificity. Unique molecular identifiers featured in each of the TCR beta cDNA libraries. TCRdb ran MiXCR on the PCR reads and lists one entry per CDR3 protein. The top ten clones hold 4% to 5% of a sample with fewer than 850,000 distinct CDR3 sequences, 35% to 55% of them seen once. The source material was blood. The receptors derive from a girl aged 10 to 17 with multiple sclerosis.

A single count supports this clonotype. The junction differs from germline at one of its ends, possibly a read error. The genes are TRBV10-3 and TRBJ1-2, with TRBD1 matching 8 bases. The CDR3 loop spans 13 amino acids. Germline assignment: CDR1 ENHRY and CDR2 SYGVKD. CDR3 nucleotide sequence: TGTGCCATCAGGATCCAGGGGGCCTATGGCTGCACCTTC. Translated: CAIRIQGAYGCTF.

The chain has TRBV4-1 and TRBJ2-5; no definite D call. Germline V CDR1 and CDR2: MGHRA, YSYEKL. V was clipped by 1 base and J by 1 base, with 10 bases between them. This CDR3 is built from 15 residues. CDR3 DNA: TGCGCCAGCAGCCAAGGTGCTGGCAGCCAAGAGACCCAGTACTTC. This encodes CASSQGAGSQETQYF.

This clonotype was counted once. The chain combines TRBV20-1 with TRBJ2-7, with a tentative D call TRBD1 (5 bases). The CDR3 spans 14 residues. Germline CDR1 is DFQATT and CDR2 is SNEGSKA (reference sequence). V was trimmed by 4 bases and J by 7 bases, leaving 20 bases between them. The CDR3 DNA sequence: TGCAGTGCTACCTCCTTGGAAGGGGATAATGAGCAGTACTTC. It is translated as CSATSLEGDNEQYF.

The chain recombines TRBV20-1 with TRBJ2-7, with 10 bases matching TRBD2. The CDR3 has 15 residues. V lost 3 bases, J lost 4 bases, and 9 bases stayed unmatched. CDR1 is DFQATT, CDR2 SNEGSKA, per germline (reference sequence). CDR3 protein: CSASQRAGGPYEQYF. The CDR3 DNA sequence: TGCAGTGCTAGCCAACGAGCGGGAGGGCCATACGAGCAGTACTTC.

The CDR3 region is CATSDRRTGSREQFF. DNA for the CDR3: TGTGCCACCAGTGATAGGCGGACAGGGTCTCGGGAGCAGTTCTTC. The V and J genes are TRBV24-1 and TRBJ2-1; 8 bases fit TRBD1. The CDR3 spans 15 residues. CDR1 and CDR2 from the germline V gene are KGHDR and SFDVKD. Trimming took 3 bases from V and 10 from J; bases not matched to a gene: 10.

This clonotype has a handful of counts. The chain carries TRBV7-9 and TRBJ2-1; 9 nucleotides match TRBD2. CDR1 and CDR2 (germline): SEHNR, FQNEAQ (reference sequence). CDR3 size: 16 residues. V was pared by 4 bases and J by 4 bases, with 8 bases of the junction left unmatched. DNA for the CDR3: TGTGCCAGCAGCTCAACTACTAGCGGGCATTACAATGAGCAGTTCTTC. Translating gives CASSSTTSGHYNEQFF.

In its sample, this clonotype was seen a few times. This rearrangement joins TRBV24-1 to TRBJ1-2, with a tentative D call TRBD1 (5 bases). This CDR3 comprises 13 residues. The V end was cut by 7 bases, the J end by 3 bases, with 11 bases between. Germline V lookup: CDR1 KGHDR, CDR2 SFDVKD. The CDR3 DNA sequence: TGTGCCACCAGAAGAGGGGAGGACTATGGCTACACCTTC. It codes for CATRRGEDYGYTF.

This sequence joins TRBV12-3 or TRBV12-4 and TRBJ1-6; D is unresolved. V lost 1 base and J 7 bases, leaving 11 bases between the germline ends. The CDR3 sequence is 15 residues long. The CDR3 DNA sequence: TGTGCCAGCAGTTTAGATGGGGAAGGGAATTCACCCCTCCACTTT. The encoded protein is CASSLDGEGNSPLHF.

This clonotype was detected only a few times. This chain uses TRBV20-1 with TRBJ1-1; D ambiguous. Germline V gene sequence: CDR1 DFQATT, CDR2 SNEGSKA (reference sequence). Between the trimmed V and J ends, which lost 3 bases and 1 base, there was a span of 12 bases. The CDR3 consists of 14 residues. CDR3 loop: CSASQVIRNTEAFF. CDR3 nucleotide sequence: TGCAGTGCTAGTCAGGTTATACGGAACACTGAAGCTTTCTTT.

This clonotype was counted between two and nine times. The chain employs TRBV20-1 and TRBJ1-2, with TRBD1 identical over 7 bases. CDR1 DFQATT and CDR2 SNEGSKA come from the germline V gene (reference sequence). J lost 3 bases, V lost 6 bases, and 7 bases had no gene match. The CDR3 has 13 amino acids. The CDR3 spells CSAAPRGDYGYTF. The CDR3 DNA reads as TGCAGTGCCGCCCCCAGGGGGGACTATGGCTACACCTTC.

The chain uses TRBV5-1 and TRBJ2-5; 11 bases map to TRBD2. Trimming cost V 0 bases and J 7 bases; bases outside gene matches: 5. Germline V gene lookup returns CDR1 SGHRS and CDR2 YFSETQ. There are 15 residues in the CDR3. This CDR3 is CASSLELAGEGTQYF. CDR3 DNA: TGCGCCAGCAGCTTGGAACTAGCGGGAGAAGGGACCCAGTACTTC. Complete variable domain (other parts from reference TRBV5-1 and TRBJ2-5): KAGVTQTPRYLIKTRGQQVTLSCSPISGHRSVSWYQQTPGQGLQFLFEYFSETQRNKGNFPGRFSGRQFSNSRSEMNVSTLELGDSALYLCASSLELAGEGTQYFGPGTRLLVL.

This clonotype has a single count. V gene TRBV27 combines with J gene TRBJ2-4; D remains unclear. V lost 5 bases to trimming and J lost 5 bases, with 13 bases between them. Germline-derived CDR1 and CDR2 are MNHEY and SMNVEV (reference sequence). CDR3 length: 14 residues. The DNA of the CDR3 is TGTGCCAGCAGTCCCGGTTTCGGTGAAAACATTCAGTACTTC. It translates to CASSPGFGENIQYF.

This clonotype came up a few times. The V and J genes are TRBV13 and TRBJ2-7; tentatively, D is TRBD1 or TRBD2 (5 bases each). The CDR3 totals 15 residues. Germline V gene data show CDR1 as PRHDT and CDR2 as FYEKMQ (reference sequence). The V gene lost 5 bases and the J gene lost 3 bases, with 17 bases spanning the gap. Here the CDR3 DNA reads TGTGCCAGCAGCCCCGTACGTGGGACCCGCTACGAGCAGTACTTC. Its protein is CASSPVRGTRYEQYF.

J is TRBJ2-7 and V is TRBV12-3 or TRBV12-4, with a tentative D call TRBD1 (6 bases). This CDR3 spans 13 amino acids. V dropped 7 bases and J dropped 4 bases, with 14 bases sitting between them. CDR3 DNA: TGTGCCAGCAACCGTCAGGGGAGTTACGAGCAGTACTTC. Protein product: CASNRQGSYEQYF.

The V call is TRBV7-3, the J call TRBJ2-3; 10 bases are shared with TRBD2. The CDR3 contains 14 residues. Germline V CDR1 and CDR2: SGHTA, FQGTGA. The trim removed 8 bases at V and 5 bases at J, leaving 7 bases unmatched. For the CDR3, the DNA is TGTGCCAGCCGAGCGGGAGGGCCGGGAGATACGCAGTATTTT. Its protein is CASRAGGPGDTQYF.

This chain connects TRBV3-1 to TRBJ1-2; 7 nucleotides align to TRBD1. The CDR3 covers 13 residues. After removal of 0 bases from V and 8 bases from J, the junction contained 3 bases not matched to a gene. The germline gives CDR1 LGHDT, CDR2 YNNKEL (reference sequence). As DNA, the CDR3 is TGTGCCAGCAGCCAAGACAGGGGGAGCGGCTACACCTTC. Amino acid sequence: CASSQDRGSGYTF.

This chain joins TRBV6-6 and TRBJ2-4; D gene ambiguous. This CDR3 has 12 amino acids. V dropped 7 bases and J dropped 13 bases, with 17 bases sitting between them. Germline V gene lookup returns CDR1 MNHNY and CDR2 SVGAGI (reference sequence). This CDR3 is CASTSVAYVQYF. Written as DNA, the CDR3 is TGTGCCAGCACTTCCGTCGCTTACGTGCAGTACTTC.

The CDR3 loop reads CASSVGPGASYEQYF. The CDR3 DNA is TGTGCCAGCAGCGTAGGACCGGGAGCCTCCTACGAGCAGTACTTC. This chain links TRBV9 with TRBJ2-7; a possible D gene is TRBD2 (6 bases). In germline, CDR1 is SGDLS, CDR2 YYNGEE. Between the trimmed V and J ends, which lost 0 bases and 0 bases, there was a span of 10 bases. CDR3 length: 15 residues.

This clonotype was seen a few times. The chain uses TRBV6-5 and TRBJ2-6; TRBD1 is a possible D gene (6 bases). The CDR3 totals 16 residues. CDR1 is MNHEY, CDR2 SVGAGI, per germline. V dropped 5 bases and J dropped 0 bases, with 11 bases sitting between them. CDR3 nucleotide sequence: TGTGCCAGCAGTGTACAGGGAGCCTCTGGGGCCAACGTCCTGACTTTC. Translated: CASSVQGASGANVLTF.